The 28 T cell receptor beta chains reported below all come from one sample, sequenced in a study of T cell clusters in autoimmune cytopenias. TRB rearrangements were amplified by touch-down multiplex PCR with mixed TRB-A/B primers. Reprocessing the multiplex PCR reads, TCRdb reports a single entry for every CDR3 protein and omits DNA. The specimen's table records about 9,500 distinct CDR3 sequences. Each sample's input was roughly 230 ng genomic DNA, 38,000 or so genome equivalents. Specimen: peripheral blood. These receptor sequences come from a human donor with an autoimmune cytopenia or autoimmune hepatitis (not recorded which).

This chain links TRBV10-3 with TRBJ1-2. The CDR3 has 14 amino acids. Germline CDR1 reads ENHRY; CDR2 reads SYGVKD. The CDR3 region is CAISESIGVYGYTF.

This chain joins TRBV27 and TRBJ1-6; the D call of TRBD1 rests on TCRdb alone, since no DNA is present to check it. Germline CDR1 reads MNHEY; CDR2 reads SMNVEV (reference sequence). This CDR3 region has 16 residues. The CDR3 loop is CASSLEGRGVISPLHF.

The chain recombines TRBV27 with TRBJ1-5; with no DNA, the TCRdb D assignment of TRBD1 cannot be verified. The CDR3 consists of 16 residues. Per germline, CDR1 MNHEY and CDR2 SMNVEV (reference sequence). The CDR3 reads CASSLSKRGGGQPQHF.

This clonotype is labeled medium-sized based on frequency. The genes are TRBV5-4 and TRBJ2-7. Germline CDR1 is SGHNT and CDR2 is YYREEE (reference sequence). The CDR3 extends over 14 amino acids. This chain's CDR3 is CASSLEGYTYEQYF.

The chain carries TRBV11-2 and TRBJ1-1. Germline CDR1 is SGHAT and CDR2 is FQNNGV. The CDR3 is 14 residues long. The CDR3 region is CASSFGTRYTEAFF.

V usage is TRBV11-2 and J usage is TRBJ1-2. CDR3 length: 13 residues. Germline V gene sequence: CDR1 SGHAT, CDR2 FQNNGV. The chain's CDR3 is CASSLEAGIGYTF.

The chain couples TRBV12-3 or TRBV12-4 to TRBJ1-5. The CDR3 runs 13 residues. The CDR3 here is CASSFQQDQPQHF.

The gene calls are TRBV5-1 and TRBJ1-1; TCRdb lists TRBD1, though no DNA is available to test this call. The CDR3 extends over 21 amino acids. Germline CDR1 is SGHRS and CDR2 is YFSETQ. The CDR3 is CASSLGTRDTRFGGLNTEAFF.

V is TRBV30 and J is TRBJ2-1; without DNA, the TCRdb call of TRBD1 cannot be checked. Germline V lookup: CDR1 GTSNPN, CDR2 SVGIG (reference sequence). This CDR3 is built from 17 residues. CDR3 in amino acids: CAWSAFRTASHYNEQFF. The full variable domain, completed using reference TRBV30 and TRBJ2-1, is SQTIHQWPATLVQPVGSPLSLECTVEGTSNPNLYWYRQAAGRGLQLLFYSVGIGQISSEVPQNLSASRPQDRQFILSSKKLLLSDSGFYLCAWSAFRTASHYNEQFFGPGTRLTVL.

This clonotype is deemed medium-sized by its frequency. CDR3 sequence: CASSYLGTSGLEQFF. This rearrangement joins TRBV6-2 or TRBV6-3 to TRBJ2-1; TCRdb returns TRBD2, unconfirmable since there is no DNA. Germline lookup yields CDR1 MNHEY and CDR2 SVGEGT. The length of the CDR3 is 15 residues.

The rearrangement uses TRBV5-6 and TRBJ2-1; TCRdb picks TRBD2, but there is no DNA to check that call. CDR3 length: 19 residues. Germline values: CDR1 SGHDT, CDR2 YYEEEE. Here the CDR3 reads CASSQKLGTSGRAGNEQFF.

By frequency, this clonotype registers medium-sized. The CDR3 region is CASSLGFSGANVLTF. The J gene is TRBJ2-6, the V gene TRBV5-5. Germline V gene lookup returns CDR1 SGHKS and CDR2 YYEKEE (reference sequence). This CDR3 region has 15 residues.

The chain is built from TRBV5-6 and TRBJ2-5. The CDR3 totals 14 residues. CDR1 is SGHDT and CDR2 is YYEEEE in the germline V gene. The CDR3: CASSFGALGETQYF. Variable domain in full (rest from reference TRBV5-6 and TRBJ2-5): DAGVTQSPTHLIKTRGQQVTLRCSPKSGHDTVSWYQQALGQGPQFIFQYYEEEERQRGNFPDRFSGHQFPNYSSELNVNALLLGDSALYLCASSFGALGETQYFGPGTRLLVL.

The rearrangement uses TRBV4-3 and TRBJ1-1. Germline V lookup: CDR1 LGHNA, CDR2 YSLEER. CDR3 size: 15 residues. CDR3 amino acids: CASSQDEGWGTEAFF.

The chain is built from TRBV6-2 or TRBV6-3 and TRBJ1-5; without DNA, the TCRdb call of TRBD1 cannot be checked. The CDR3 runs to 18 residues. Germline CDR1 reads MNHEY; CDR2 reads SVGEGT. CDR3 amino acids: CASSPGWGGPLRSQPQHF.

The gene calls are TRBV6-2 or TRBV6-3 and TRBJ2-1; the TCRdb D gene call, TRBD2, has no DNA to confirm it. Germline CDR1 is MNHEY and CDR2 is SVGEGT. This CDR3 is built from 16 residues. CDR3 loop: CASRTSGTSSYNEQFF.

Frequency places this clonotype as medium-sized (0.01 to 0.1%). The gene calls are TRBV6-1 and TRBJ1-2. This CDR3 region has 14 residues. Per the germline V gene, CDR1 is MNHNS and CDR2 is SASEGT. The CDR3 sequence is CASRWTSDNYGYTF.

V and J are TRBV20-1 and TRBJ1-5; as DNA is missing, the TRBD1 call by TCRdb cannot be tested. CDR1 DFQATT and CDR2 SNEGSKA come from the germline V gene (reference sequence). The length of the CDR3 is 17 residues. The CDR3 sequence is CSGGKGQGIGSNQPQHF.

J is TRBJ2-3 and V is TRBV4-2; TCRdb selects TRBD1, and the lack of DNA leaves this call unchecked. Germline CDR1 reads LGHNA; CDR2 reads YNFKEQ. This CDR3 is built from 16 residues. CDR3 residues: CASSPKADQASRGAYF.

The chain uses TRBV27 and TRBJ2-7; checking the TCRdb D call of TRBD2 is not possible without DNA. Per the germline V gene, CDR1 is MNHEY and CDR2 is SMNVEV (reference sequence). There are 15 residues in the CDR3. This CDR3 reads CASSSSGRAWAEQYF.

This chain joins TRBV5-4 and TRBJ2-7; TCRdb's D call of TRBD2 is untestable without DNA. Looked up from germline, CDR1 is SGHNT and CDR2 is YYREEE (reference sequence). This CDR3 has 14 amino acids. This CDR3 is CASSFRGGEDEQYF.

This chain links TRBV19 with TRBJ1-1. Germline lookup yields CDR1 LNHDA and CDR2 SQIVND (reference sequence). The CDR3 sequence is 13 residues long. CDR3 residues: CASSMKGRVSAFF. Together with reference TRBV19 and TRBJ1-1, the CDR3 gives the full variable domain: DGGITQSPKYLFRKEGQNVTLSCEQNLNHDAMYWYRQDPGQGLRLIYYSQIVNDFQKGDIAEGYSVSREKKESFPLTVTSAQKNPTAFYLCASSMKGRVSAFFGQGTRLTVV.

The chain employs TRBV20-1 and TRBJ2-5; TCRdb designates TRBD1, a call that cannot be tested without DNA. The germline V gene has CDR1 DFQATT and CDR2 SNEGSKA (reference sequence). The CDR3 length is 17 residues. The CDR3 spells CSAPLRRDRGHGETQYF.

This clonotype shows up as medium-sized by frequency. The chain joins TRBV29-1 to TRBJ1-3; as DNA is missing, the TRBD1 call by TCRdb cannot be tested. The CDR3 contains 12 residues. The germline gives CDR1 SQVTM, CDR2 ANQGSEA. This chain's CDR3 is CSVGQGGNTIYF.

By frequency, this clonotype is medium-sized (0.01 to 0.1%). The chain joins TRBV6-1 to TRBJ2-2. Germline CDR1 and CDR2: MNHNS and SASEGT. The CDR3 has 14 residues. This chain's CDR3 is CASSESANTGELFF.

This clonotype is called medium-sized based on its frequency. The V and J genes are TRBV6-2 or TRBV6-3 and TRBJ2-6. Germline-derived CDR1 and CDR2 are MNHEY and SVGEGT. The CDR3 sequence is 15 residues long. The CDR3: CASSYSASGANVLTF.

The chain has TRBV5-6 and TRBJ2-5; TCRdb's D call of TRBD1 is untestable without DNA. Germline lookup yields CDR1 SGHDT and CDR2 YYEEEE. The CDR3 is 14 amino acids. The CDR3 spells CASSPTGGGETQYF.

The rearrangement joins TRBV7-2 to TRBJ2-2; without DNA, the TCRdb call of TRBD2 cannot be checked. Germline V lookup: CDR1 SGHTA, CDR2 FQGNSA. This CDR3 has 16 amino acids. The CDR3 spells CASSSKRGEGTGELFF.